This T cell receptor beta chain was recovered during a study of blood T cell repertoires in COVID-19. Whole-study context: Sites in the United States, Italy and Spain provided acute and convalescent COVID-19 samples.

V dropped 3 bases and J dropped 3 bases, with 7 bases sitting between them. The CDR3 is 12 amino acids. CDR1 is SGHKS and CDR2 is YYEKEE in the germline V gene (reference sequence). Study processing details: It was from reference gene primer amplification that nucleated cell counts were estimated. Data came from immunoSEQ multiplex PCR; TCRdb stores just in-frame clones and leaves some out. V and J calls and clone size are given by that table; D and trimming were obtained from the DNA. The sample consists of a few hundred thousand clones, around nine tenths of them appearing once. Grouping used clinical history reported by participants in a survey and questionnaire.

The specimen was PBMCs or T cells enriched from blood (not recorded which). This clonotype was obtained from a woman between 55 and 75 years old who had recovered from COVID-19. This chain joins TRBV5-5 and TRBJ2-7; no firm D call. CDR3 bases: TGTGCCAGCAGCTCCGGGTTCTACGAGCAGTACTTC. Translating it yields CASSSGFYEQYF.